Described below is a single T cell receptor beta chain sequence and its context. The antigen is not known. The data are from a study of cytomegalovirus exposure and HLA in healthy donors. Turning to the study itself: Earlier findings included about 120 million unique TCR beta sequences obtained from 150 million to 200 million T cells. Samples from HLA-typed donors yielded approximately 80 million unique TCRs in an early data release. Regarding the study as a whole: The only immune exposure information that was available was CMV serostatus.

Nominally healthy donors were sampled, though unrecorded immune exposures were likely. This PCR relied on a set of 60 Vbeta primers and 13 Jbeta primers. Sequencing used immunoSEQ multiplex PCR; TCRdb keeps in-frame clones, though not all of them. The sample holds under 250,000 clones, roughly four fifths seen once. CDR1 SNHLY and CDR2 FYNNEI come from the germline V gene. The CDR3 has 14 amino acids. V shed 6 bases and J 1 base; nucleotides not matched to a gene: 3. The sequenced sample was PBMCs. J is TRBJ2-1 and V is TRBV2; 7 bases are a match to TRBD1. This sequence was found in a man between 25 and 39 years old in good health and CMV-seronegative. Written as DNA, the CDR3 is TGTGCCAGCAGGAGACAGGGATCCTACAATGAGCAGTTCTTC. Amino acid sequence: CASRRQGSYNEQFF.